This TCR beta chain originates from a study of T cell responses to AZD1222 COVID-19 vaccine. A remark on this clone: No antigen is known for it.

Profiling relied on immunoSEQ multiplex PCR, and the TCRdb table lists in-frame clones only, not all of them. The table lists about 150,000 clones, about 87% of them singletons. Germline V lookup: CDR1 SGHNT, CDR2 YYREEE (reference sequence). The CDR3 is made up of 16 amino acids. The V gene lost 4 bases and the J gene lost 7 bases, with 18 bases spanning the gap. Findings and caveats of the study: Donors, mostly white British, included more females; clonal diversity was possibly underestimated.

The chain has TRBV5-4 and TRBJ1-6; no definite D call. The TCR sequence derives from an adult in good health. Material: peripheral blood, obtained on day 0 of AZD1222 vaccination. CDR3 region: CASSVDGRVSNSPLHF. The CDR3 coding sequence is TGTGCCAGCAGCGTAGATGGACGGGTTTCAAATTCACCCCTCCACTTT.